Included here is one T cell receptor (beta chain) sequence, with context. Germline assignment: CDR1 SGHNT and CDR2 YENEEA. J gave up 6 bases and V 5 bases, and 2 bases lay outside the gene matches. The CDR3 extends over 14 amino acids. Assay: immunoSEQ multiplex PCR; the TCRdb copy retains only in-frame clones and omits some. This sample yields under 65,000 clones, of which approximately 92% are seen a single time; 15% to 20% belongs to the top ten. This sample was included in a study of blood T cell repertoires in COVID-19. The TCR was taken from an elderly man with acute or convalescent COVID-19. Sequenced: peripheral blood. V is TRBV11-3 and J is TRBJ2-2, with 11 positions matching TRBD1. The CDR3 protein is CASSPGQGAGELFF. In nucleotides, the CDR3 is TGTGCCAGCAGCCCGGGACAGGGGGCCGGGGAGCTGTTTTTT.